A selection of T cell receptor beta chains follows, all from one sample in a study of siplizumab effects on memory and regulatory T cells. Here immunoSEQ multiplex PCR was the method, and the copy in TCRdb shows in-frame clones only, minus some. Of about 100,000 clones listed, 94% are singletons. Sequenced input: non-Treg CD4+ T cells sorted from blood. Every receptor here comes from a human donor in good health. Each CDR3 is given with its conserved first and last residue. A D gene is named only where the DNA matches it firmly. Size tells how often a clone was seen (once, few, many) or the class of an expanded clone, and some rows leave it out.

clone_size,d_call,v_call,j_call,cdr3_aa,cdr3_nt
-,TRBD1,TRBV30,TRBJ1-3,CAWEQGRNTIYF,TGTGCCTGGGAACAGGGGAGAAACACCATATATTTT
-,-,TRBV11-3,TRBJ2-1,CASSGDVDEQFF,TGTGCCAGCAGCGGGGATGTGGATGAGCAGTTCTTC
-,TRBD1,TRBV29-1,TRBJ2-7,CSVVGTGGYEQYF,TGCAGCGTTGTTGGGACAGGAGGTTACGAGCAGTACTTC
-,-,TRBV6-6,TRBJ1-5,CASNQDGNQPQHF,TGTGCCAGCAACCAGGACGGCAATCAGCCCCAGCATTTT
-,-,TRBV6-5,TRBJ2-7,CASSFRQPSTYEQYF,TGTGCCAGCAGTTTTCGACAGCCTAGTACCTACGAGCAGTACTTC
-,-,TRBV5-4,TRBJ2-5,CASSLAGDHQETQYF,TGTGCCAGCAGCTTGGCAGGGGACCACCAAGAGACCCAGTACTTC
-,-,TRBV2,TRBJ1-1,CASISVRDTEAFF,TGTGCCAGCATTTCCGTTCGGGACACTGAAGCTTTCTTT
-,TRBD2,TRBV19,TRBJ2-1,CASSMRRELREQFF,TGTGCCAGTAGTATGAGGCGGGAGCTTAGGGAGCAGTTCTTC
-,TRBD2,TRBV10-1,TRBJ2-7,CASSSSGRIYEQYF,TGCGCCAGCAGTTCTAGCGGGAGAATTTACGAGCAGTACTTC
-,-,TRBV18,TRBJ1-1,CASSPAPFVVGPLRNTEAFF,TGTGCCAGCTCACCGGCCCCGTTTGTGGTGGGCCCCCTGAGAAACACTGAAGCTTTCTTT
-,-,TRBV6-5,TRBJ1-2,CASSPQGSGYTF,TGTGCCAGCAGCCCCCAGGGCAGTGGCTACACCTTC
once,-,TRBV21-1,TRBJ2-3,CASSKNPWTSGVGATDTQYF,TGTGCCAGCAGCAAAAACCCCTGGACTAGCGGAGTTGGGGCCACAGATACGCAGTATTTT
-,-,TRBV6-5,TRBJ2-2,CASRVTATGELFF,TGTGCCAGCAGAGTCACGGCGACCGGGGAGCTGTTTTTT
-,TRBD1,TRBV5-6,TRBJ1-5,CASSLQLGTGINQPQHF,TGTGCCAGCAGTTTACAACTCGGGACAGGGATTAATCAGCCCCAGCATTTT
-,TRBD1,TRBV30,TRBJ2-7,CAWNPDRVEQYF,TGTGCCTGGAATCCCGACAGGGTCGAGCAGTACTTC
-,TRBD1,TRBV4-1,TRBJ1-5,CASSLDGQGGHQPQHF,TGCGCCAGCAGCCTAGATGGACAGGGAGGCCATCAGCCCCAGCATTTT
-,TRBD1,TRBV9,TRBJ1-6,CASSVATTGGNSPLHF,TGTGCCAGCAGCGTAGCTACGACAGGGGGAAATTCACCCCTCCACTTT
-,-,TRBV4-2,TRBJ2-3,CASSQDPLALDADTQYF,TGTGCCAGCAGCCAAGATCCCCTAGCGTTAGATGCAGATACGCAGTATTTT
-,-,TRBV28,TRBJ2-7,CASSLKAYEQYF,TGTGCCAGCAGTTTAAAGGCCTACGAGCAGTACTTC
-,-,TRBV27,TRBJ1-2,CASTDSVNPAYGYTF,TGTGCCAGCACGGACAGCGTGAATCCCGCCTATGGCTACACCTTC
-,-,TRBV6-5,TRBJ2-3,CASSYSSGKGDTQYF,TGTGCCAGCAGTTACTCATCGGGGAAGGGAGATACGCAGTATTTT
-,-,TRBV7-9,TRBJ2-4,CASSSDGGKNIQYF,TGTGCCAGCAGCTCGGACGGGGGCAAAAACATTCAGTACTTC